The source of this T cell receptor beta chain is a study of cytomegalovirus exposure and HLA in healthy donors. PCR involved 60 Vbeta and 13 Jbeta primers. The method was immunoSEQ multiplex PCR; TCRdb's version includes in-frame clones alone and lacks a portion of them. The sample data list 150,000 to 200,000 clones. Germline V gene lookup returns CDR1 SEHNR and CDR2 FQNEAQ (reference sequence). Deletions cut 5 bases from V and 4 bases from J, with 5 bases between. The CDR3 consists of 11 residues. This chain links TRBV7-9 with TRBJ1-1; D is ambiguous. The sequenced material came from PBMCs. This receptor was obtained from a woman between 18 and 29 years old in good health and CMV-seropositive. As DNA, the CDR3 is TGTGCCAGCAGCCGAGGCACTGAAGCTTTCTTT. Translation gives CASSRGTEAFF.